The entry that follows covers one TCR beta chain sequence. Building the TCR beta libraries relied on iRepertoire HTBI primers, and CDR3 regions underwent Arm-PCR. TCRdb re-derived calls from the multiplex PCR reads in MiXCR, one entry per CDR3 protein. In the table there are 350,000 to 500,000 distinct CDR3 sequences, roughly 15% of which are singletons. As to time point: newly diagnosed GD, antithyroid drugs for less than 3 months. There was RNA extracted from PBMCs, and the TCR library was made from it. The sample originates from a study of regulatory T cells in long-lasting Graves disease. These same data were also listed under a study on T cells in Graves' hyperthyroidism and ophthalmopathy.

The clonotype originates from a woman in her forties or fifties with Graves disease. The source was peripheral blood mononuclear cells (PBMCs), collected at new diagnosis, from a patient treated with antithyroid drugs.

The CDR3 is CASSPGLAGENNEQFF. In nucleotides, the CDR3 is TGTGCCAGCAGCCCGGGACTAGCGGGAGAAAACAATGAGCAGTTCTTC. The rearrangement links TRBV2 to TRBJ2-1; 14 nucleotides align to TRBD2. Germline lookup yields CDR1 SNHLY and CDR2 FYNNEI. The CDR3 consists of 16 residues. V was clipped by 6 bases and J by 5 bases; unmatched bases: 6. Together with reference TRBV2 and TRBJ2-1, the CDR3 gives the full variable domain: EPEVTQTPSHQVTQMGQEVILRCVPISNHLYFYWYRQILGQKVEFLVSFYNNEISEKSEIFDDQFSVERPDGSNFTLKIRSTKLEDSAMYFCASSPGLAGENNEQFFGPGTRLTVL.